A selection of T cell receptor beta chains follows, all from one sample in a study of kidney transplant recipient with SARS-CoV-2 infection. TCRdb reprocessed the reads via MiXCR and lists one record per CDR3 protein. The sample records fewer than 250,000 distinct CDR3 sequences, 25% to 30% being singletons. This sample comprised a blood sample, obtained at baseline and around day 110 from a kidney transplant recipient. The source of these receptors is a young adult male patient who had COVID-19 and was a kidney transplant recipient. Some of the T cells may derive from the graft donor. The CDR3 runs from the conserved cysteine through the conserved F or W. The order of the fields is CDR3 DNA, CDR3 protein, V gene, J gene, clone size, D gene. The D gene is left open where the match is weak. Clone size appears in some rows only: once, few, many, or a class for an expanded clone.

cdr3_nt: TGTGCCAGCAGTTGCACCAGCTGCATCGGAAAGACCTATGGCTACACCTTC
cdr3_aa: CASSCTSCIGKTYGYTF
v_call: TRBV6-2/TRBV6-3
j_call: TRBJ1-2
clone_size: many
d_call: .

cdr3_nt: TGTGCCAGCAGTCCCTCGACAGCGTCTAATGAAAAACTGTTTTTT
cdr3_aa: CASSPSTASNEKLFF
v_call: TRBV28
j_call: TRBJ1-4
clone_size: medium-sized
d_call: .

cdr3_nt: TGTGCCAGCAGCCATACTTGTAAGGCTGGAAAGACCTATGGCTACACCTTC
cdr3_aa: CASSHTCKAGKTYGYTF
v_call: TRBV11-1
j_call: TRBJ1-2
clone_size: many
d_call: .

cdr3_nt: TGTGCCAGCACCCGCGGAGGACAAGAGACCCAGTACTTC
cdr3_aa: CASTRGGQETQYF
v_call: TRBV12-3/TRBV12-4
j_call: TRBJ2-5
clone_size: many
d_call: .

cdr3_nt: TGTGCCAGCTCACCATCCGGGAGGGCTGGGGGCACTGAAGCTTTCTTT
cdr3_aa: CASSPSGRAGGTEAFF
v_call: TRBV18
j_call: TRBJ1-1
clone_size: many
d_call: .

cdr3_nt: TGTGCCAGCAGCTTAACGGGGGAGGACTATGGCTACACCTTC
cdr3_aa: CASSLTGEDYGYTF
v_call: TRBV7-3
j_call: TRBJ1-2
clone_size: many
d_call: .

cdr3_nt: TGTGCCAGCAGCCCCCCGGTGCGGGGCCAAGAGACCCAGTACTTC
cdr3_aa: CASSPPVRGQETQYF
v_call: TRBV14
j_call: TRBJ2-5
clone_size: .
d_call: .

cdr3_nt: TGTGCCAGCAGTCTGACAGGGGGCGAATATGGCTACACCTTC
cdr3_aa: CASSLTGGEYGYTF
v_call: TRBV5-5
j_call: TRBJ1-2
clone_size: many
d_call: TRBD1

cdr3_nt: TGTGCCAGCTCACCACCGTTAACAGGGGGGTCTATTGGCTACACCTTC
cdr3_aa: CASSPPLTGGSIGYTF
v_call: TRBV18
j_call: TRBJ1-2
clone_size: .
d_call: TRBD1

cdr3_nt: TGTGCCAGCAGCTGCGGAGGTGAATCTCGAAAGACCTATGGCTACACCTTC
cdr3_aa: CASSCGGESRKTYGYTF
v_call: TRBV7-6
j_call: TRBJ1-2
clone_size: few
d_call: .

cdr3_nt: TGTGCCAGCAGCTCTTCGCCAGGGGCCACCTACGAGCAGTACTTC
cdr3_aa: CASSSSPGATYEQYF
v_call: TRBV5-4
j_call: TRBJ2-7
clone_size: many
d_call: .

cdr3_nt: TGTGCCAGCAGCATAGCGGGAGCGGCCACAGATACGCAGTATTTT
cdr3_aa: CASSIAGAATDTQYF
v_call: TRBV7-3
j_call: TRBJ2-3
clone_size: .
d_call: TRBD2

cdr3_nt: TGTGCCAGTTCTCGGGTTACAGGATTAGGCGATTCCACCGGGGAGCTGTTTTTT
cdr3_aa: CASSRVTGLGDSTGELFF
v_call: TRBV12-3/TRBV12-4
j_call: TRBJ2-2
clone_size: many
d_call: .

cdr3_nt: TGCAGTGCTAGCGGGAGAACCACCTACGAGCAGTACTTC
cdr3_aa: CSASGRTTYEQYF
v_call: TRBV20-1
j_call: TRBJ2-7
clone_size: many
d_call: .

cdr3_nt: TGTGCCAGCAGCTCGGCTGTTAAGGCTGGAAAGACCTATGGCTACACCTTC
cdr3_aa: CASSSAVKAGKTYGYTF
v_call: TRBV11-1
j_call: TRBJ1-2
clone_size: many
d_call: .

cdr3_nt: TGCGCCAGCAGCCAAGACCCCTTCAATGAGCAGTTCTTC
cdr3_aa: CASSQDPFNEQFF
v_call: TRBV4-3
j_call: TRBJ2-1
clone_size: few
d_call: .

cdr3_nt: TGCAGTGCGGTCACAGGGGCCGGGGAGCTGTTTTTT
cdr3_aa: CSAVTGAGELFF
v_call: TRBV20-1
j_call: TRBJ2-2
clone_size: many
d_call: TRBD1

cdr3_nt: TGTGCCAGCAGTGTAGCGGGCGTTTCCTACGAGCAGTACTTC
cdr3_aa: CASSVAGVSYEQYF
v_call: TRBV6-1
j_call: TRBJ2-7
clone_size: many
d_call: TRBD2

cdr3_nt: TGTGCCAGCAGCCCGCTAGGCTCCCGCTGGGAGACCCAGTACTTC
cdr3_aa: CASSPLGSRWETQYF
v_call: TRBV7-9
j_call: TRBJ2-5
clone_size: .
d_call: .

cdr3_nt: TGTGCCAGCAGTGCACTGGTGGAATGTAGAAAGACCTATGGCTACACCTTC
cdr3_aa: CASSALVECRKTYGYTF
v_call: TRBV6-5
j_call: TRBJ1-2
clone_size: many
d_call: .

cdr3_nt: TGTGCCAGCAGTCACGTATACTGCATCGGAAAGACCTATGGCTACACCTTC
cdr3_aa: CASSHVYCIGKTYGYTF
v_call: TRBV6-2/TRBV6-3
j_call: TRBJ1-2
clone_size: many
d_call: .

cdr3_nt: TGTGCCAGCAGTCTATGGACTAGCGCGTACGAGCAGTACTTC
cdr3_aa: CASSLWTSAYEQYF
v_call: TRBV6-2/TRBV6-3
j_call: TRBJ2-7
clone_size: many
d_call: TRBD2

cdr3_nt: TGTGCCAGCAGTTGGGTAACCGGGGAGCTGTTTTTT
cdr3_aa: CASSWVTGELFF
v_call: TRBV5-4
j_call: TRBJ2-2
clone_size: many
d_call: .

cdr3_nt: TGCGCCAGCAGCCAAGGTCCGGGACAGGGAGGGGAAAAACTGTTTTTT
cdr3_aa: CASSQGPGQGGEKLFF
v_call: TRBV4-1
j_call: TRBJ1-4
clone_size: many
d_call: TRBD1

cdr3_nt: TGCGCCAGCAGCTCAAGGCAGGGTCCTTACGAGCAGTACTTC
cdr3_aa: CASSSRQGPYEQYF
v_call: TRBV5-1
j_call: TRBJ2-7
clone_size: many
d_call: .

cdr3_nt: TGTGCCAGCACCCCCGTTCCGGACAGGAGCTCCTACGAGCAGTACTTC
cdr3_aa: CASTPVPDRSSYEQYF
v_call: TRBV6-5
j_call: TRBJ2-7
clone_size: many
d_call: TRBD1

cdr3_nt: TGCGCCAGCAGCTTTACAGGGATCGGGGAGCTGTTTTTT
cdr3_aa: CASSFTGIGELFF
v_call: TRBV5-1
j_call: TRBJ2-2
clone_size: .
d_call: .

cdr3_nt: TGTGCCAGCAGCGTTGGACTTCCCATTTCTTTCTCTGAGACCCAGTACTTC
cdr3_aa: CASSVGLPISFSETQYF
v_call: TRBV3-1
j_call: TRBJ2-5
clone_size: many
d_call: .

cdr3_nt: TGTGCCCGGGCTGGGGGCGGCGGGGAGCTGTTTTTT
cdr3_aa: CARAGGGGELFF
v_call: TRBV30
j_call: TRBJ2-2
clone_size: many
d_call: .

cdr3_nt: TGTGCCAGCAGGCTCGGGGGAGGACGGCAGTACTTC
cdr3_aa: CASRLGGGRQYF
v_call: TRBV2
j_call: TRBJ2-7
clone_size: many
d_call: .

cdr3_nt: TGCAGTGCTAAAGAAGGGATACCCGGGACAACTGGCCGGGGGTATCAGCCCCAGCATTTT
cdr3_aa: CSAKEGIPGTTGRGYQPQHF
v_call: TRBV20-1
j_call: TRBJ1-5
clone_size: many
d_call: .

cdr3_nt: TGTGCCAGCATGGACAGAAACACTGAAGCTTTCTTT
cdr3_aa: CASMDRNTEAFF
v_call: TRBV2
j_call: TRBJ1-1
clone_size: many
d_call: .

cdr3_nt: TGTGCCATCAGTCCCCACGCGGCAGGGGGCACCGGGGAGCTGTTTTTT
cdr3_aa: CAISPHAAGGTGELFF
v_call: TRBV10-3
j_call: TRBJ2-2
clone_size: many
d_call: TRBD1

cdr3_nt: TGTGCCAGTTCCCCCGCAGCGAATGAGCAGTTCTTC
cdr3_aa: CASSPAANEQFF
v_call: TRBV19
j_call: TRBJ2-1
clone_size: .
d_call: .

cdr3_nt: TGTGCCGGCAGCAAGGCGGGTCCCATTTCAGGCTTGACCGGGGAGCTGTTTTTT
cdr3_aa: CAGSKAGPISGLTGELFF
v_call: TRBV3-1
j_call: TRBJ2-2
clone_size: .
d_call: .

cdr3_nt: TGTGCCACCAGCGAAGACAGGTCCTACAATGAGCAGTTCTTC
cdr3_aa: CATSEDRSYNEQFF
v_call: TRBV24-1
j_call: TRBJ2-1
clone_size: many
d_call: .

cdr3_nt: TGTGCCACCAGCAGAGATCGAGCAGTTGTAGAGACCCAGTACTTC
cdr3_aa: CATSRDRAVVETQYF
v_call: TRBV15
j_call: TRBJ2-5
clone_size: .
d_call: .

cdr3_nt: TGTGCCAGCAGCAGTGTCACTAAGTGCCGAAAGACCTATGGCTACACCTTC
cdr3_aa: CASSSVTKCRKTYGYTF
v_call: TRBV7-7
j_call: TRBJ1-2
clone_size: .
d_call: .

cdr3_nt: TGTGCCAGTAGTATGGGCTCTAACACTGAAGCTTTCTTT
cdr3_aa: CASSMGSNTEAFF
v_call: TRBV19
j_call: TRBJ1-1
clone_size: many
d_call: .

cdr3_nt: TGTGCCAGCAGCAGTCGAGCTGAATCTCGAAAGACCTATGGCTACACCTTC
cdr3_aa: CASSSRAESRKTYGYTF
v_call: TRBV7-6
j_call: TRBJ1-2
clone_size: many
d_call: .

cdr3_nt: TGTGCCAGCAGCGTAGCGGGAGATACGCAGTATTTT
cdr3_aa: CASSVAGDTQYF
v_call: TRBV9
j_call: TRBJ2-3
clone_size: few
d_call: .

cdr3_nt: TGTGCCAGCAGCTTATCGTCTTACCGGAGCCACAATGAGCAGTTCTTC
cdr3_aa: CASSLSSYRSHNEQFF
v_call: TRBV7-9
j_call: TRBJ2-1
clone_size: .
d_call: .

cdr3_nt: TGCAGTGCTAGAAAGACTAGCGGGAGGGATGAGCAGTTCTTC
cdr3_aa: CSARKTSGRDEQFF
v_call: TRBV20-1
j_call: TRBJ2-1
clone_size: many
d_call: TRBD2

cdr3_nt: TGTGCCAGCAGCCAAGAAGAGGGGGCGGTGGAGCAGTACTTC
cdr3_aa: CASSQEEGAVEQYF
v_call: TRBV2
j_call: TRBJ2-7
clone_size: many
d_call: TRBD1